What follows are 14 T cell receptor beta chains derived from one specimen sequenced in a study of T-cell memory formation after mild COVID-19. TCRdb recomputed calls from the 5' RACE reads with MiXCR, one row per CDR3 protein. Here the sample spans about 350,000 distinct CDR3 sequences, around 15% being singletons. The sequenced sample was PBMCs or a T cell subset sorted from them (not recorded which). The receptors here all came from a man between 18 and 35 years old who had mild COVID-19 (a few samples of this study predate the infection). Cell type and time point are not known.

This clonotype occurred a few times. The J gene is TRBJ2-7, the V gene TRBV9; no clear D gene. Germline assignment: CDR1 SGDLS and CDR2 YYNGEE. V dropped 0 bases and J dropped 5 bases, with 12 bases sitting between them. CDR3 length: 14 amino acids. The CDR3 reads CASSVEMGSDEQYF. The CDR3, as DNA: TGTGCCAGCAGCGTAGAGATGGGGTCAGACGAGCAGTACTTC.

This clonotype was detected ten times or more. V usage is TRBV3-1 and J usage is TRBJ2-3; D remains unclear. Germline loops: CDR1 LGHDT, CDR2 YNNKEL (reference sequence). The CDR3 consists of 15 residues. The ends were cut back, 0 bases at V and 6 bases at J, with 13 bases in the middle. CDR3 nucleotide sequence: TGTGCCAGCAGCCAAGATTCGAAGGCTCCCGATACGCAGTATTTT. Translation: CASSQDSKAPDTQYF.

This clonotype was seen more than once but under ten times. The chain uses TRBV2 and TRBJ2-7, with unresolved D. The CDR3 covers 10 residues. Per germline, CDR1 SNHLY and CDR2 FYNNEI. Trimming pared 5 bases from V and 4 bases from J, leaving 3 bases between. DNA for the CDR3: TGTGCCAGCAGTAATTACGAGCAGTACTTC. Translating gives CASSNYEQYF. Using reference TRBV2 and TRBJ2-7 for the parts outside the CDR3, the full variable domain is EPEVTQTPSHQVTQMGQEVILRCVPISNHLYFYWYRQILGQKVEFLVSFYNNEISEKSEIFDDQFSVERPDGSNFTLKIRSTKLEDSAMYFCASSNYEQYFGPGTRLTVT.

The chain joins TRBV6-1 to TRBJ2-7; D perhaps matches TRBD2 (5 bases). This CDR3 has 13 amino acids. The germline V and J ends were trimmed by 4 bases and 4 bases, with 11 bases remaining between them. Germline assignment: CDR1 MNHNS and CDR2 SASEGT. The DNA of the CDR3 is TGTGCCAGCAGTGCAGTCACGGGGTACGAGCAGTACTTC. Amino acid sequence: CASSAVTGYEQYF.

This clonotype was seen a few times. The chain's CDR3 is CASRPKFRVGRNTIYF. For the CDR3, the DNA is TGTGCCAGCAGACCTAAGTTTCGGGTAGGACGAAACACCATATATTTT. The V and J genes are TRBV7-9 and TRBJ1-3, with no clear D. V was cut by 6 bases and J by 5 bases, with 20 bases left in between. The CDR3 spans 16 residues. Looked up from germline, CDR1 is SEHNR and CDR2 is FQNEAQ (reference sequence).

This clonotype was counted many times. V usage is TRBV12-3 or TRBV12-4 and J usage is TRBJ2-7, with D possibly being TRBD1 or TRBD2 (7 bases each). This CDR3 region has 13 residues. V was cut by 6 bases and J by 5 bases, with 14 bases left in between. CDR3 loop: CASRLSGGDEQYV. The CDR3 DNA follows: TGTGCCAGCAGGTTGTCAGGGGGGGACGAGCAGTACGTC.

The table lists this clonotype with many counts. J is TRBJ1-1 and V is TRBV6-6; D gene ambiguous. Trimming removed 3 bases at V and 3 bases at J, with 8 bases between. The germline CDR1 and CDR2 sequences are MNHNY and SVGAGI (reference sequence). This CDR3 has 13 amino acids. CDR3 DNA: TGTGCCAGCAGTTATGTGCCTGACACTGAAGCTTTCTTT. Translated: CASSYVPDTEAFF.

The chain recombines TRBV5-8 with TRBJ1-5; D possibly corresponds to TRBD1 (5 bases). The V gene lost 0 bases and the J gene lost 7 bases, with 14 bases spanning the gap. From germline, CDR1 is SGHTS and CDR2 YDEGEE. CDR3 length: 15 residues. The CDR3 loop is CASSLGAGLGQPQHF. The CDR3 DNA is TGTGCCAGCAGCTTGGGGGCAGGGTTGGGCCAGCCCCAGCATTTT.

CDR3: CASSLWQGYNEQFF. CDR3 sequence (DNA): TGTGCCAGCAGTTTATGGCAAGGATACAATGAGCAGTTCTTC. The chain employs TRBV12-3 or TRBV12-4 and TRBJ2-1; no clear D. CDR3 length equals 14 residues. Trimming pared 2 bases from V and 4 bases from J, leaving 9 bases between.

The chain couples TRBV20-1 to TRBJ1-1; 7 nucleotides align to TRBD1. CDR1 DFQATT and CDR2 SNEGSKA come from the germline V gene (reference sequence). CDR3 length: 15 residues. J gave up 1 base and V 0 bases, and 5 bases lay outside the gene matches. CDR3 coding DNA: TGCAGTGCTAGAGAGAACAGGGGAGGGAACACTGAAGCTTTCTTT. Protein: CSARENRGGNTEAFF.

This clonotype has a count of ten or more. V usage is TRBV20-1 and J usage is TRBJ2-5, with 10 bases aligning to TRBD2. The germline V gene has CDR1 DFQATT and CDR2 SNEGSKA (reference sequence). This CDR3 has 15 residues. CDR3 sequence: CGTATSGGAWETQYF. As DNA, the CDR3 is TGCGGCACGGCGACCAGCGGGGGGGCCTGGGAGACCCAGTACTTC.

This clonotype has just a few counts. This rearrangement joins TRBV12-3 or TRBV12-4 to TRBJ2-3; no clear D gene. V dropped 6 bases and J dropped 5 bases, with 9 bases sitting between them. The CDR3 has 12 residues. The CDR3 DNA is TGTGCCAGCAGCCGGTTTGAAGATACGCAGTATTTT. This codes for CASSRFEDTQYF.

This clonotype was picked up a small number of times. V usage is TRBV5-1 and J usage is TRBJ1-4, with D possibly matching TRBD1 (6 bases). V was shortened by 4 bases and J by 6 bases, with 13 bases between the two germline ends. CDR1 and CDR2 from the germline V gene are SGHRS and YFSETQ. This CDR3 is 14 amino acids long. This chain's CDR3 is CASSPTGFHEKLFF. CDR3 in DNA: TGCGCCAGCAGCCCGACAGGATTTCATGAAAAACTGTTTTTT. Drawing the rest from reference TRBV5-1 and TRBJ1-4, the complete variable domain is KAGVTQTPRYLIKTRGQQVTLSCSPISGHRSVSWYQQTPGQGLQFLFEYFSETQRNKGNFPGRFSGRQFSNSRSEMNVSTLELGDSALYLCASSPTGFHEKLFFGSGTQLSVL.

This chain joins TRBV5-1 and TRBJ1-4, with TRBD1 matching over 7 bases. J was trimmed by 4 bases and V by 3 bases; bases with no gene match: 6. In germline, CDR1 is SGHRS, CDR2 YFSETQ. The CDR3 is made up of 15 amino acids. CDR3 coding DNA: TGCGCCAGCAGCTCCACCGGGACAGTTAATGAAAAACTGTTTTTT. It is translated as CASSSTGTVNEKLFF.